This TCR beta chain originates from a study of blood T cell repertoires in COVID-19. The protocol was immunoSEQ multiplex PCR, while the TCRdb copy is restricted to in-frame clones and leaves out a portion. The profile covers 43,000 or so clones, with roughly 87% appearing a single time and 15% to 17% taken by the ten largest. The CDR3 sequence is 13 residues long. Germline V gives CDR1 MNHEY, CDR2 SVGAGI. Trimming pared 2 bases from V and 1 base from J, leaving 3 bases between. This TCR was recovered from a man aged 55 to 70 with active COVID-19. The sequenced sample consisted of peripheral blood. The chain couples TRBV6-5 to TRBJ1-5; the D is unclear. The CDR3 DNA follows: TGTGCCAGCAGTTACGTAAGCAATCAGCCCCAGCATTTT. Amino acids: CASSYVSNQPQHF.